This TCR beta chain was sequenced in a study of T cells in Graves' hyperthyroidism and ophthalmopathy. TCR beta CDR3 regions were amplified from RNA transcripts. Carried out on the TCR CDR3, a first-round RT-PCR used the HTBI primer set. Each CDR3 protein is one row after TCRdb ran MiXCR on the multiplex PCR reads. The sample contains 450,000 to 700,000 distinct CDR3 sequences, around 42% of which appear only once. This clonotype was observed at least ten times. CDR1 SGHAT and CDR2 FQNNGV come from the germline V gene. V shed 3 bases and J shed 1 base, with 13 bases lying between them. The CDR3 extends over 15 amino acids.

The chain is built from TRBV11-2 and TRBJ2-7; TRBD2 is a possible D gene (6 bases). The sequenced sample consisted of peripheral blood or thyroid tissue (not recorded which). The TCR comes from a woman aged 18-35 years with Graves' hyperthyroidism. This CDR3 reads CASSFGLANSYEQYF. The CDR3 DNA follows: TGTGCCAGCAGCTTTGGCCTAGCGAATTCCTACGAGCAGTACTTC.